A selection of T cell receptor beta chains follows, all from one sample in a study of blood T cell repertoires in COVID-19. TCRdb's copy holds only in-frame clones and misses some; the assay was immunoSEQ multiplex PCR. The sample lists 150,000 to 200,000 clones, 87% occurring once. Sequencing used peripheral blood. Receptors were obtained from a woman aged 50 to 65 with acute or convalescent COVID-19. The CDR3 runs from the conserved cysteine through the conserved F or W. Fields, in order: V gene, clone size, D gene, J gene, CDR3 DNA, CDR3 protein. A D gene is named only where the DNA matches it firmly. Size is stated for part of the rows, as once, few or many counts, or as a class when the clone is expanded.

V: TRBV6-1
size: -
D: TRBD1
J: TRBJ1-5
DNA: TGTGCCAGCAGTGTTAGGGACAGGAGCGATCAGCCCCAGCATTTT
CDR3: CASSVRDRSDQPQHF

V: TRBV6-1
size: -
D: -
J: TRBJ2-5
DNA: TGTGCCAGCAGTGAAAGCTGGACAGTTCAAGAGACCCAGTACTTC
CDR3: CASSESWTVQETQYF

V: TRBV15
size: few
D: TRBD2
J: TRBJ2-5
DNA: TGTGCCACCAGCAGAGCGGGACTCCTCGGGGGGGAGACCCAGTACTTC
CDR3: CATSRAGLLGGETQYF

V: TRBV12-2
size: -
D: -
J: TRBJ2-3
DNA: TGTGCAAGTCGCCCAGCGGCTAGCACAGATACGCAGTATTTT
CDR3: CASRPAASTDTQYF

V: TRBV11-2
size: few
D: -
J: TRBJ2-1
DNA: TGTGCCAGCAGCACCCAACCGGGAGCTTTGGTCGTGCAGTTCTTC
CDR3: CASSTQPGALVVQFF

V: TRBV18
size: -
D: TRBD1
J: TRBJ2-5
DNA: TGTGCCAGCTCACCAGGGACAGACCAAGAGACCCAGTACTTC
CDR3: CASSPGTDQETQYF

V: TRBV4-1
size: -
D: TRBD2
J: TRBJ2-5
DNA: TGCGCCAGCAGCCAGCCGACTAGCGGGAGATCCAAAAGGGCCCAGTACTTC
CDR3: CASSQPTSGRSKRAQYF

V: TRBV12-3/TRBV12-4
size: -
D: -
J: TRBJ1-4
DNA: TGTGCCAGCAGCCCAGGGGCCGGGAAAAACCTGTTTTTT
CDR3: CASSPGAGKNLFF

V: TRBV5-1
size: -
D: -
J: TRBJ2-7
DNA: TGCGCCAGCAGCCCTCCAGGGATCTACGAGCAGTACTTC
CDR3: CASSPPGIYEQYF

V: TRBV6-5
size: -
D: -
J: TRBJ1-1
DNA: TGTGCCAGCAGTTACGACAGCGCGAACACTGAAGCTTTCTTT
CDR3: CASSYDSANTEAFF

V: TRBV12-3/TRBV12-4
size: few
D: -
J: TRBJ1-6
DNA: TGTGCCAGCAGCCAAAATAATTCACCCCTCCACTTT
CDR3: CASSQNNSPLHF

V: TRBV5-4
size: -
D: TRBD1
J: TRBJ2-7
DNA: TGTGCCAGCAGCCAGCCGGGACAGGGAAGTTACGAGCAGTACTTC
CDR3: CASSQPGQGSYEQYF

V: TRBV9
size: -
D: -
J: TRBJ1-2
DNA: TGTGCCAGCAGCGTAGAGGGCAGGGGAGGCTACACCTTC
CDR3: CASSVEGRGGYTF

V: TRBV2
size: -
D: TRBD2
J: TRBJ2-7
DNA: TGTGCCAGCCTACAGTCTAGCGGGATAACTTACGAGCAGTACTTC
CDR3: CASLQSSGITYEQYF

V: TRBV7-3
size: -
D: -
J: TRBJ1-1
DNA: TGTGCCAGCAGCCGACAGACCAACACTGAAGCTTTCTTT
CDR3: CASSRQTNTEAFF

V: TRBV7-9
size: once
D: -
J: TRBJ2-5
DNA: TGTGCCAGCAGTGATATGATCGGTCCACAAGAGACCCAGTACTTC
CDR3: CASSDMIGPQETQYF

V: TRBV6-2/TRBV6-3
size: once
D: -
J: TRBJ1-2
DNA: TGTGCCAGCAGTTACTTCGGGGGGCTAGGCTACACCTTC
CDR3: CASSYFGGLGYTF

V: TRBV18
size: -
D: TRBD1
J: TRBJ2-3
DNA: TGTGCCAGCTCAGTGGGACAGGGTACAGATACGCAGTATTTT
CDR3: CASSVGQGTDTQYF

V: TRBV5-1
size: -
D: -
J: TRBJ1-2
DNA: TGCGCCAGCAGCTTGGGGGCAGCCCAGCCCTATGGCTACACCTTC
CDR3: CASSLGAAQPYGYTF

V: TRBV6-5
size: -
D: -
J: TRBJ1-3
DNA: TGTGCCAGCACAATTAAAGGGGGTGGAAACACCATATATTTT
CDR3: CASTIKGGGNTIYF

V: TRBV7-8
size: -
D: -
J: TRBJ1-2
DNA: TGTGCCAGCAGCTCCCGAACAAAAATCTATGGCTACACCTTC
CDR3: CASSSRTKIYGYTF

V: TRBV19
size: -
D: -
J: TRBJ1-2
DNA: TGTGCCAGTTTACCTGACACTCTACTTGGCTACACCTTC
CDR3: CASLPDTLLGYTF

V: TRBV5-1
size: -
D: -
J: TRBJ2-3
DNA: TGCGCCAGCAGCAGTAACCCGGGTCCCACAGATACGCAGTATTTT
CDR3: CASSSNPGPTDTQYF

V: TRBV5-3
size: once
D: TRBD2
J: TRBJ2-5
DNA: TGTGCCAGAAGCTTGGCGGGGACTAGCGGGGGTGAAGAGACCCAGTACTTC
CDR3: CARSLAGTSGGEETQYF